Following are 27 T cell receptor beta chains from one sample sequenced in a study of blood T cell repertoires in COVID-19. Produced via immunoSEQ multiplex PCR; TCRdb's table is partial and in-frame only. Of 250,000 to 350,000 clones listed, roughly 90% are singletons. The sample consisted of PBMCs or T cells enriched from blood (not recorded which). These receptors were taken from a woman in her twenties or thirties who had recovered from COVID-19.

This clone was recorded only once. DNA for the CDR3: TGTGCCAGCAGTCCGCACGGGGCTGGGGGCTTCTCACCCCTCCACTTT. Translating it yields CASSPHGAGGFSPLHF. The chain joins TRBV28 to TRBJ1-6, with a possible D match to TRBD1 (6 bases). The CDR3 extends over 16 amino acids. Trimming shortened V by 5 bases and J by 10 bases, and 21 bases separated the two germline ends. From germline, CDR1 is MDHEN and CDR2 SYDVKM.

The rearrangement joins TRBV13 to TRBJ1-1; 12 bases are a match to TRBD1. Trimming cost V 3 bases and J 1 base; bases outside gene matches: 21. Germline lookup yields CDR1 PRHDT and CDR2 FYEKMQ (reference sequence). The CDR3 spans 22 residues. The CDR3 region has the DNA TGTGCCAGCAGCTTGACCCAGTCCGGGACAGGGGGCAGGAAATTCCAGAACACTGAAGCTTTCTTT. It encodes CASSLTQSGTGGRKFQNTEAFF. Full variable domain (outside the CDR3, taken from reference TRBV13 and TRBJ1-1): AAGVIQSPRHLIKEKRETATLKCYPIPRHDTVYWYQQGPGQDPQFLISFYEKMQSDKGSIPDRFSAQQFSDYHSELNMSSLELGDSALYFCASSLTQSGTGGRKFQNTEAFFGQGTRLTVV.

The chain recombines TRBV5-6 with TRBJ1-1, with 9 positions matching TRBD1. This CDR3 has 15 amino acids. CDR1 SGHDT and CDR2 YYEEEE come from the germline V gene. The ends lost 4 bases at V and 3 bases at J; junction bases unmatched: 7. The CDR3 DNA reads TGTGCCAGCAGCCCCGGACAGGGGATGCACACTGAAGCTTTCTTT. Protein product: CASSPGQGMHTEAFF.

Written as DNA, the CDR3 is TGTGCCAGCAGCTCCGGGACAGGGATTAATTCACCCCTCCACTTT. Protein: CASSSGTGINSPLHF. The rearrangement uses TRBV7-9 and TRBJ1-6; TRBD1 matches at 9 bases. V was pared by 4 bases and J by 6 bases, with 4 bases of the junction left unmatched. Germline-derived CDR1 and CDR2 are SEHNR and FQNEAQ (reference sequence). This CDR3 is built from 15 residues.

This clone was observed once. The chain employs TRBV7-2 and TRBJ2-1; 8 bases agree with TRBD2. Per the germline V gene, CDR1 is SGHTA and CDR2 is FQGNSA. V lost 3 bases and J lost 0; bases outside the gene matches: 7. The CDR3 consists of 17 residues. CDR3 sequence reads: CASSLIAGWSSYNEQFF. In nucleotides, the CDR3 is TGTGCCAGCAGCTTGATAGCGGGGTGGAGCTCCTACAATGAGCAGTTCTTC.

The count of this clone is one. The genes are TRBV20-1 and TRBJ2-7; D gene unclear. Trimming removed 5 bases from V and 7 bases from J, with 12 bases in between. The CDR3 sequence is 11 residues long. Germline V gives CDR1 DFQATT, CDR2 SNEGSKA (reference sequence). The CDR3 protein is CSAQGTGEQYF. As DNA, the CDR3 is TGCAGTGCTCAAGGAACCGGGGAGCAGTACTTC.

The chain combines TRBV18 with TRBJ2-7; 9 bases line up with TRBD1. Trimming removed 6 bases from V and 6 bases from J; junction bases left unmatched: 9. Germline CDR1 and CDR2: KGHSH and LQKENI. The CDR3 extends over 14 amino acids. This CDR3 is CASSLGQGGGEQYF. In nucleotides, the CDR3 is TGTGCCAGCTCGCTGGGACAGGGAGGCGGCGAGCAGTACTTC.

V is TRBV29-1 and J is TRBJ2-1; 9 positions agree with TRBD1. V gave up 5 bases and J gave up 6 bases; unmatched junction bases: 2. Germline values: CDR1 SQVTM, CDR2 ANQGSEA. This CDR3 is built from 12 residues. CDR3: CSVNRGPNEQFF. CDR3 nucleotide sequence: TGCAGCGTTAACAGGGGGCCCAATGAGCAGTTCTTC.

This chain joins TRBV15 and TRBJ1-5; D unclear. Deletions cut 1 base from V and 10 bases from J, with 11 bases between. The CDR3 runs 13 residues. Germline assignment: CDR1 LNHNV and CDR2 YYDKDF (reference sequence). CDR3 nucleotides: TGTGCCACCAGCAGAGTTGGGCAACAACCCCAGCATTTT. It encodes CATSRVGQQPQHF.

This sequence joins TRBV4-1 and TRBJ2-7, with 10 bases lining up with TRBD1. The CDR3 has 15 amino acids. Germline CDR1 MGHRA, CDR2 YSYEKL. V lost 2 bases and J lost 2; bases outside the gene matches: 3. The CDR3 spells CASSQPGQGAYEQYF. Written as DNA, the CDR3 is TGCGCCAGCAGCCAACCCGGACAGGGGGCCTACGAGCAGTACTTC.

This chain links TRBV6-2 or TRBV6-3 with TRBJ1-2, with D tentatively TRBD1 (5 bases). The CDR3 spans 14 residues. Trimming cost V 2 bases and J 2 bases, with 9 bases left between them. Per germline, CDR1 MNHEY and CDR2 SVGEGT. CDR3 residues: CASSYGQRNYGYTF. CDR3 coding DNA: TGTGCCAGCAGTTACGGACAAAGAAACTATGGCTACACCTTC.

The V call is TRBV4-1, the J call TRBJ1-1; 9 bases map to TRBD1. The CDR3 covers 15 residues. J lost 4 bases, V lost 1 base, and 4 bases had no gene match. Germline V gene sequence: CDR1 MGHRA, CDR2 YSYEKL. In nucleotides, the CDR3 is TGCGCCAGCAGCCAAGGGGACAGGGTTCCCACTGAAGCTTTCTTT. It is translated as CASSQGDRVPTEAFF.

The CDR3: CASSYSRPSAEKLFF. For the CDR3, the DNA is TGTGCCAGCAGTTACTCGAGGCCTTCGGCTGAAAAACTGTTTTTT. This rearrangement joins TRBV6-5 to TRBJ1-4; the D is unclear. The CDR3 contains 15 residues. Germline-derived CDR1 and CDR2 are MNHEY and SVGAGI. Deletions cut 0 bases from V and 7 bases from J, with 12 bases between.

The chain is built from TRBV15 and TRBJ2-7; D may be TRBD2 (7 bases). The CDR3 has 15 residues. The germline V gene encodes CDR1 LNHNV and CDR2 YYDKDF (reference sequence). V lost 0 bases and J 3 bases, leaving 12 bases between the germline ends. This CDR3 reads CATSREGGAYYEQYF. CDR3 coding DNA: TGTGCCACCAGCAGAGAGGGGGGGGCATACTACGAGCAGTACTTC.

A remark on this clone: This same CDR3 is encoded by further DNA sequences in the sample. The genes are TRBV12-3 or TRBV12-4 and TRBJ1-2; D may be TRBD1 (6 bases). The CDR3 spans 13 residues. Trimming removed 6 bases from V and 4 bases from J, with 12 bases in between. The CDR3 DNA follows: TGTGCCAGCAGCCCCGGACAGCTCTATGGCTACACCTTC. As protein: CASSPGQLYGYTF.

This clone was seen only once. This chain uses TRBV28 with TRBJ1-2; TRBD1 matches 9 bases. The trim removed 6 bases at V and 3 bases at J, leaving 11 bases unmatched. Germline lookup yields CDR1 MDHEN and CDR2 SYDVKM. This CDR3 is 16 amino acids long. CDR3 sequence: CASRSRAGTGHYGYTF. The CDR3 DNA reads as TGTGCCAGCAGATCTAGAGCCGGGACAGGGCACTATGGCTACACCTTC.

V and J are TRBV11-2 and TRBJ2-7, with a possible D match to TRBD2 (7 bases). V was pared by 6 bases and J by 6 bases, with 9 bases between. This CDR3 spans 11 amino acids. Germline CDR1 and CDR2: SGHAT and FQNNGV. The chain's CDR3 is CASRGGAEQYF. For the CDR3, the DNA is TGTGCCAGCAGGGGGGGGGCCGAGCAGTACTTC.

The rearrangement joins TRBV4-1 to TRBJ1-1; the D gene is possibly TRBD1 (6 bases). V shed 3 bases and J shed 2 bases, with 16 bases lying between them. From germline, CDR1 is MGHRA and CDR2 YSYEKL. This CDR3 contains 16 residues. CDR3: CASSHLTGLSNTEAFF. The CDR3 bases are TGCGCCAGCAGCCATTTAACAGGGCTATCTAACACTGAAGCTTTCTTT.

This clone was counted once. This chain links TRBV7-2 with TRBJ1-2; D might be TRBD1 (6 bases). This CDR3 is 15 amino acids long. V was clipped by 2 bases and J by 4 bases, with 14 bases between them. CDR1 is SGHTA and CDR2 is FQGNSA in the germline V gene. CDR3 DNA: TGTGCCAGCAGCTTATCTCCAGGGGTTGGCTATGGCTACACCTTC. Translated, it gives CASSLSPGVGYGYTF.

The chain uses TRBV18 and TRBJ1-1; possible D gene TRBD1, 5 bases. Looked up from germline, CDR1 is KGHSH and CDR2 is LQKENI. The CDR3 consists of 13 residues. The V end was cut by 3 bases, the J end by 4 bases, with 9 bases between. The CDR3 here is CASSPGRATEAFF. CDR3 in DNA: TGTGCCAGCTCACCGGGCAGGGCCACTGAAGCTTTCTTT.

This chain uses TRBV28 with TRBJ2-7; 9 bases line up with TRBD1. Germline CDR1 is MDHEN and CDR2 is SYDVKM. CDR3 length: 13 residues. The V gene end was trimmed by 6 bases and the J gene end by 5 bases; junction bases not matched to a gene: 5. CDR3 amino acids: CASRLQGADEQYF. In DNA form, the CDR3 reads TGTGCCAGCAGGCTACAGGGGGCGGACGAGCAGTACTTC. Variable domain in full (rest from reference TRBV28 and TRBJ2-7): DVKVTQSSRYLVKRTGEKVFLECVQDMDHENMFWYRQDPGLGLRLIYFSYDVKMKEKGDIPEGYSVSREKKERFSLILESASTNQTSMYLCASRLQGADEQYFGPGTRLTVT.

The rearrangement links TRBV5-1 to TRBJ1-1; 7 positions match TRBD1. The ends lost 3 bases at V and 4 bases at J; junction bases unmatched: 12. The length of the CDR3 is 16 residues. Looked up from germline, CDR1 is SGHRS and CDR2 is YFSETQ. In DNA form, the CDR3 reads TGCGCCAGCAGCTCAGCAGGACAGGTTGGGGGCACTGAAGCTTTCTTT. Encoded protein: CASSSAGQVGGTEAFF.

This sequence joins TRBV7-3 and TRBJ1-6, with 8 bases identical to TRBD1. CDR1 is SGHTA, CDR2 FQGTGA, per germline. The CDR3 totals 13 residues. J was trimmed by 8 bases and V by 5 bases; bases with no gene match: 2. The CDR3 region is CASSMTGDSPLHF. CDR3 coding DNA: TGTGCCAGCAGCATGACAGGGGATTCACCCCTCCACTTT. The entire variable domain, with the rest obtained from reference TRBV7-3 and TRBJ1-6, is as follows: GAGVSQTPSNKVTEKGKYVELRCDPISGHTALYWYRQSLGQGPEFLIYFQGTGAADDSGLPNDRFFAVRPEGSVSTLKIQRTERGDSAVYLCASSMTGDSPLHFGNGTRLTVT.

J is TRBJ2-7 and V is TRBV6-5, with D possibly TRBD1 on 6 matching bases. V was clipped by 6 bases and J by 3 bases, with 18 bases between them. This CDR3 is 15 amino acids long. Germline values: CDR1 MNHEY, CDR2 SVGAGI. CDR3 protein: CASSDTGTPFYEQYF. DNA for the CDR3: TGTGCCAGCAGCGATACCGGGACACCTTTCTACGAGCAGTACTTC.

The chain has TRBV15 and TRBJ2-3, with 8 bases lining up with TRBD2. The CDR3 sequence is 16 residues long. V trimming: 0 bases; J trimming: 4 bases; junction bases outside the gene matches: 6. CDR1 and CDR2 (germline): LNHNV, YYDKDF (reference sequence). The CDR3, as DNA: TGTGCCACCAGCAGAGATCGGGCGGGGGGCTCAGATACGCAGTATTTT. It translates to CATSRDRAGGSDTQYF.

This clone has only one observation. The chain employs TRBV20-1 and TRBJ2-7; D may be TRBD2 (5 bases). With 7 bases removed from V and 3 bases from J, the gap between germline ends came to 10 bases. Germline V lookup: CDR1 DFQATT, CDR2 SNEGSKA (reference sequence). This CDR3 contains 11 residues. CDR3 in amino acids: CSGREGYEQYF. In DNA form, the CDR3 reads TGCAGTGGGCGTGAGGGCTACGAGCAGTACTTC.

This rearrangement joins TRBV19 to TRBJ1-1; a weak D match, TRBD1 (6 bases). V was trimmed by 7 bases and J by 4 bases, leaving 13 bases between them. CDR3 length: 13 residues. Germline lookup yields CDR1 LNHDA and CDR2 SQIVND (reference sequence). The CDR3 sequence is CASTGQGPTEAFF. The CDR3 bases are TGTGCCAGTACCGGCCAGGGGCCCACTGAAGCTTTCTTT.